This TCR beta chain was identified during a study of shared clonotypes between healthy human individuals (dated by TCRdb to the early 2020s). Broadly, across the study: Three men and two women, aged 18 to 49 years, made up the cohort. For each donor, CD4 naive and CD4 memory were each run on three plates, CD8 naive on two plates, and CD8 memory on one plate. The study deeply sequenced blood TCR repertoires of five healthy adults to estimate repertoire size and the extent of clonotype sharing between individuals. Libraries were prepared and TCR repertoires were sequenced by different laboratories using diverse techniques, in order to increase sequencing depth and limit assay-specific biases. Per donor, leukapheresis produced somewhere between about 0.94 and 9.5 billion PBMCs. What the research found in general, with its limitations: Sampling was limited to blood, and TCR repertoires in tissue likely differ from TCR repertoires in blood. Sharing across several donors was observed for approximately 5% of naive CD4, 3.5% of naive CD8, around 2.5% of memory CD4, and about 0.4% of memory CD8 clonotypes. Because the study included a small number of donors, the genetic and exposure-history diversity represented was limited. Incomplete sequencing was indicated by rarefaction of sorted-subset datasets, despite the large sequencing depth. Pairwise subsampling indicated that sequencing depth was expected to affect the degree of clonotype sharing among donors. Estimated clonotype richness was generally larger for naive than for memory subsets. Clonotypes shared by all four sorted-subset donors showed higher generation probabilities than non-shared clonotypes.

The CDR1 and CDR2 encoded by the germline V gene are MNHNS and SASEGT. At the junction V is shortened by 6 bases and J by 0 bases; bases outside the gene matches: 5. Spanning cysteine to phenylalanine, the CDR3 consists of 15 amino acids. Of all the DNA, just the CDR3 is kept, 45 bases in frame from base 1. TCR CDR3 regions were amplified from genomic DNA by multiplex PCR using the deep immunoSEQ assay. Extracted genomic DNA from each cell subset was distributed evenly across all wells of several immunoSEQ 96-well plates, and each plate was treated as a replicate. Each replicate PCR for sorted subsets received roughly 0.2 ug genomic DNA, equal to tens of thousands of T cell genomes. Purified libraries were quantified with a Qubit 3.0 fluorometer, sized on a Bioanalyzer 2100, and re-quantified with the KAPA Library Quantification kit. Each immunoSEQ 96-well plate was sequenced on its own single-read 150-cycle Illumina NextSeq 550 flow cell. As for how the authors treated the data: Because only junctional sequences without quality scores were contained in the immunoSEQ output, filtering matching that applied to full-length reads could not be performed. To assign V/J genes and CDR3, sequences were annotated against IMGT germline references using PyIR, a Python wrapper for IgBLAST v1.9. Reads were filtered out if the reads had weak V/J assignments (E-value above 1e-6), no CDR3, stop codons, out-of-frame junctions, or ambiguous translated residues. V3J clonotypes were defined as sequences sharing an identical inferred V gene, J gene, and CDR3 amino acid sequence. Percentage overlap between repertoires was calculated by dividing the number of shared unique clonotypes by the size of the smaller repertoire. Richness of each repertoire was evaluated using RTK rarefaction, the Chao1 estimator, and Recon v2.1 estimates of unobserved clonotypes. For all TCRbeta clonotypes obtained by the gDNA method from a handful of donors, generation probabilities were computed with OLGA. TCRdb retrieved this table from immuneACCESS and kept in-frame rearrangements only. Not all clones are present; in checked studies, unresolved V genes account for under half, and no reason is known for the remainder. The DNA gave D and trimming, while V, J and clone size come from that table. The sample profile shows approximately 87,000 clones; 62% of them were found once. The top ten clones comprise around 50% of the sample.

About this clone itself: It lacks a known antigen. Nothing much larger sits one base from this clone, and base qualities are not available.

The donors were healthy, HIV-negative adults with no recently reported acute infections or vaccinations. Every donor was a Caucasian adult living in Nashville, Tennessee, USA. CD8 memory samples consisted of magnetically selected CD45RO+ cells combined with CCR7-negative CD45RA+ effector memory (TemRA) cells. After blood collection by leukapheresis, PBMCs were isolated using Ficoll-Histopaque density gradient centrifugation and then cryopreserved in the vapor phase of liquid nitrogen. Purity and quantity of every magnetically sorted T cell population were checked by analytical flow cytometry. Each sorted fraction had its genomic DNA isolated and then quantified by UV absorbance on a Nanodrop 2000c.

The sample was memory CD8+ T cells sorted from blood. Reading the label with the study, this specimen's cell subset or site is: CD45RO+ cells pooled with CCR7-negative TemRA cells. The clonotype comes from a man under 40 in good health. The chain uses TRBV6-1 and TRBJ2-1, with 7 central nucleotides matching TRBD2. Read as DNA, the sequence is TGTGCCAGCAGGCATACTAGCGCCTCCTACAATGAGCAGTTCTTC. Translated, this gives CASRHTSASYNEQFF.